The 3 T cell receptor beta chains reported below all come from one sample, sequenced in a study of T cell changes during pregnancy in multiple sclerosis. The method was immunoSEQ multiplex PCR; TCRdb's version includes in-frame clones alone and lacks a portion of them. The sample shows 55,000 to 85,000 clones, 80% to 95% of them seen only once. Sequenced here: CD4+ T cells from peripheral blood mononuclear cells, sampled after pregnancy. The source is a female donor with multiple sclerosis, enrolled in a pregnancy study.

The CDR3 region has the DNA TGTGCCAGTAGTCCCCGGCGCGGGGGGCTAGGGTATGGCAATCAGCCCCAGCATTTT. This gives the protein CASSPRRGGLGYGNQPQHF. The genes are TRBV19 and TRBJ1-5, with D possibly TRBD1 on 6 matching bases. The CDR3 has 19 amino acids. Deletions cut 5 bases from V and 2 bases from J, with 25 bases between. Germline V gene sequence: CDR1 LNHDA, CDR2 SQIVND (reference sequence).

The gene calls are TRBV29-1 and TRBJ1-2; the D gene is possibly TRBD1 (6 bases). The ends were cut back, 3 bases at V and 3 bases at J, with 17 bases in the middle. This CDR3 spans 15 amino acids. The germline gives CDR1 SQVTM, CDR2 ANQGSEA. CDR3: CSVDRAGAGDYGYTF. CDR3 nucleotide sequence: TGCAGCGTTGACCGGGCCGGAGCAGGGGACTATGGCTACACCTTC.

V is TRBV6-1 and J is TRBJ1-4, with unresolved D. This CDR3 contains 13 residues. Germline V gene sequence: CDR1 MNHNS, CDR2 SASEGT. The CDR3 sequence is CAGGRQTNEKLFF. The CDR3, as DNA: TGTGCTGGTGGGAGGCAGACTAATGAAAAACTGTTTTTT.